A single sample gave rise to the 18 T cell receptor beta chains below, sequenced in a study of cytomegalovirus exposure and HLA in healthy donors. The PCR was carried out with 60 Vbeta primers and 13 Jbeta primers. Generated by immunoSEQ multiplex PCR, the TCRdb table keeps only in-frame clones and is missing some. The data show 130,000 to 150,000 clones, 75% to 80% seen once. Sample: PBMCs. All receptors derive from a woman younger than 30 in good health and CMV-seropositive.

This chain joins TRBV28 and TRBJ1-4; no clear D gene. V lost 5 bases and J 10 bases, leaving 11 bases between the germline ends. Germline CDR1 is MDHEN and CDR2 is SYDVKM. The CDR3 is 12 residues long. The CDR3 spells CASSTTLGKLFF. Written as DNA, the CDR3 is TGTGCCAGCAGTACTACTTTGGGAAAACTGTTTTTT.

CDR3 DNA sequence: TGTGCCAGCAGCTTGGGACTGACCGGGGGTGGCGAGCAGTACTTC. This encodes CASSLGLTGGGEQYF. The chain employs TRBV5-4 and TRBJ2-7, with D possibly being TRBD2 (6 bases). V was clipped by 0 bases and J by 6 bases, with 16 bases between them. The germline CDR1 and CDR2 sequences are SGHNT and YYREEE (reference sequence). This CDR3 is built from 15 residues.

In DNA, the CDR3 is TGTGCCAGCAGCCGAAGCAGGGGATTAGAGACCCAGTACTTC. Protein: CASSRSRGLETQYF. The rearrangement joins TRBV7-8 to TRBJ2-5; TRBD1 might be the D (6 bases). Germline values: CDR1 SGHVS, CDR2 FQNEAQ. This CDR3 has 14 residues. V was clipped by 5 bases and J by 4 bases, with 14 bases between them.

The genes are TRBV4-2 and TRBJ2-6, with 9 bases lining up with TRBD2. The CDR3 runs 18 residues. Germline lookup yields CDR1 LGHNA and CDR2 YNFKEQ. V was pared by 4 bases and J by 0 bases, with 7 bases of the junction left unmatched. CDR3 region: CASSPSSGGSSGANVLTF. In nucleotides, the CDR3 is TGTGCCAGCAGCCCGAGTAGCGGGGGAAGCTCTGGGGCCAACGTCCTGACTTTC.

The J gene is TRBJ1-5, the V gene TRBV7-9; D unresolved. V was pared by 1 base and J by 0 bases, with 7 bases between. Germline lookup yields CDR1 SEHNR and CDR2 FQNEAQ (reference sequence). The CDR3 runs to 15 residues. As DNA, the CDR3 is TGTGCCAGCAGCTTAGATGCAGATAGCAATCAGCCCCAGCATTTT. Protein sequence: CASSLDADSNQPQHF. Based on the CDR3 plus reference TRBV7-9 and TRBJ1-5, the full variable domain is DTGVSQNPRHKITKRGQNVTFRCDPISEHNRLYWYRQTLGQGPEFLTYFQNEAQLEKSRLLSDRFSAERPKGSFSTLEIQRTEQGDSAMYLCASSLDADSNQPQHFGDGTRLSIL.

The V gene is TRBV5-4, the J gene TRBJ2-5; TRBD1 agrees at 7 bases. CDR3 size: 13 residues. V lost 3 bases, J lost 7 bases, and 6 bases stayed unmatched. Germline-derived CDR1 and CDR2 are SGHNT and YYREEE (reference sequence). The CDR3 here is CASSSDRVRTQYF. The CDR3 DNA reads TGTGCCAGCAGCTCTGACAGGGTTCGGACCCAGTACTTC.

V usage is TRBV6-5 and J usage is TRBJ1-6, with 7 positions matching TRBD1. Germline V gene sequence: CDR1 MNHEY, CDR2 SVGAGI. V shed 4 bases and J 6 bases; nucleotides not matched to a gene: 9. CDR3 size: 16 residues. Written as DNA, the CDR3 is TGTGCCAGCAGTTGGGGCGAGGGGGCTTTTAATTCACCCCTCCACTTT. It yields the protein CASSWGEGAFNSPLHF.

V and J are TRBV25-1 and TRBJ2-2, with a weak D call TRBD1 (5 bases). V lost 4 bases, J lost 3 bases, and 9 bases lay in between. Germline-derived CDR1 and CDR2 are MGHDK and SYGVNS. The CDR3 totals 14 residues. The CDR3 nucleotides are TGTGCCAGCAGTGGCCAGGGTGACACCGGGGAGCTGTTTTTT. Residues: CASSGQGDTGELFF. The full variable domain, with the rest looked up from reference TRBV25-1 and TRBJ2-2, is EADIYQTPRYLVIGTGKKITLECSQTMGHDKMYWYQQDPGMELHLIHYSYGVNSTEKGDLSSESTVSRIRTEHFPLTLESARPSHTSQYLCASSGQGDTGELFFGEGSRLTVL.

This clone was detected once. This chain uses TRBV19 with TRBJ1-1, with D perhaps TRBD1 (5 bases). The germline CDR1 and CDR2 sequences are LNHDA and SQIVND (reference sequence). V was pared by 5 bases and J by 1 base, with 11 bases between. The CDR3 contains 14 residues. DNA of the CDR3: TGTGCCAGTAGTTTCACAGGTCCGAACACTGAAGCTTTCTTT. Protein product: CASSFTGPNTEAFF.

This clone has only a few counts. The V call is TRBV11-3, the J call TRBJ2-1; 7 positions agree with TRBD2. CDR3 length: 15 residues. The V segment lost 2 bases and the J segment 0 bases; nucleotides outside the gene matches: 1. From germline, CDR1 is SGHNT and CDR2 YENEEA. DNA of the CDR3: TGTGCCAGCAGCTTACGCGGGAGCTCCTACAATGAGCAGTTCTTC. Protein: CASSLRGSSYNEQFF.

V and J are TRBV14 and TRBJ2-7; 7 bases map to TRBD1. With V trimmed by 1 base and J by 5 bases, 2 bases remained unmatched. CDR1 SGHDN and CDR2 FVKESK come from the germline V gene. The CDR3 sequence is 13 residues long. CDR3 residues: CASSQVQGNEQYF. The DNA of the CDR3 is TGTGCCAGCAGCCAAGTACAGGGGAACGAGCAGTACTTC.

V usage is TRBV19 and J usage is TRBJ1-2; D gene unclear. Trimming removed 6 bases from V and 3 bases from J, with 11 bases in between. There are 13 residues in the CDR3. CDR1 is LNHDA and CDR2 is SQIVND in the germline V gene (reference sequence). CDR3 region: CASSHHSHYGYTF. The CDR3 region has the DNA TGTGCCAGTAGCCACCACAGTCACTATGGCTACACCTTC.

The V and J genes are TRBV11-2 and TRBJ1-1; D not certain. The CDR3 sequence is 14 residues long. CDR1 is SGHAT, CDR2 FQNNGV, per germline. V was pared by 4 bases and J by 3 bases, with 12 bases between. CDR3 in amino acids: CASSSPVLYTEAFF. In DNA form, the CDR3 reads TGTGCCAGCAGCTCTCCCGTACTCTACACTGAAGCTTTCTTT.

The rearrangement uses TRBV27 and TRBJ2-5; TRBD2 matches at 15 bases. The J call may be incorrect, as the DNA end agrees better with TRBJ2-7. Looked up from germline, CDR1 is MNHEY and CDR2 is SMNVEV (reference sequence). There are 15 residues in the CDR3. The CDR3 DNA reads TGTGCCAGCAGTACCGGGACTAGCGGGGGGTCCGAGCAGTACTTC. Its protein product is CASSTGTSGGSEQYF.

The chain uses TRBV6-5 and TRBJ1-2; TRBD1 is a possible D gene (5 bases). V lost 4 bases to trimming and J lost 4 bases, with 10 bases between them. CDR1 and CDR2 from the germline V gene are MNHEY and SVGAGI. This CDR3 spans 13 amino acids. CDR3 nucleotides: TGTGCCAGCAGTTCCCAGGGAGGCTATGGCTACACCTTC. Its protein product is CASSSQGGYGYTF.

With respect to this clone: Sequence at one end of the junction differs from germline and may be a read error. The chain carries TRBV5-8 and TRBJ2-7; D is perhaps TRBD2 (6 bases). From germline, CDR1 is SGHTS and CDR2 YDEGEE. The CDR3 totals 14 residues. CDR3 protein: CASSQDWGGDEQYF. Written as DNA, the CDR3 is TGCGCCAGCAGCCAAGACTGGGGCGGGGACGAGCAGTACTTC.

This chain joins TRBV10-3 and TRBJ1-3, with D possibly matching TRBD1 (6 bases). CDR1 and CDR2 from the germline V gene are ENHRY and SYGVKD. The CDR3 sequence is 15 residues long. V dropped 10 bases and J dropped 3 bases, with 19 bases sitting between them. CDR3 region: CATTAGALVGNTIYF. The CDR3 coding sequence is TGTGCCACAACAGCGGGGGCCTTGGTTGGAAACACCATATATTTT.

The chain joins TRBV5-1 to TRBJ1-4; 8 bases map to TRBD1. The V segment lost 5 bases and the J segment 7 bases; nucleotides outside the gene matches: 4. Germline V gene data show CDR1 as SGHRS and CDR2 as YFSETQ. CDR3 length: 13 amino acids. The CDR3 bases are TGCGCCAGCAGAAACAGGGGGGGTGAAAAACTGTTTTTT. Its translation: CASRNRGGEKLFF. The entire variable domain, with the rest obtained from reference TRBV5-1 and TRBJ1-4, is as follows: KAGVTQTPRYLIKTRGQQVTLSCSPISGHRSVSWYQQTPGQGLQFLFEYFSETQRNKGNFPGRFSGRQFSNSRSEMNVSTLELGDSALYLCASRNRGGEKLFFGSGTQLSVL.